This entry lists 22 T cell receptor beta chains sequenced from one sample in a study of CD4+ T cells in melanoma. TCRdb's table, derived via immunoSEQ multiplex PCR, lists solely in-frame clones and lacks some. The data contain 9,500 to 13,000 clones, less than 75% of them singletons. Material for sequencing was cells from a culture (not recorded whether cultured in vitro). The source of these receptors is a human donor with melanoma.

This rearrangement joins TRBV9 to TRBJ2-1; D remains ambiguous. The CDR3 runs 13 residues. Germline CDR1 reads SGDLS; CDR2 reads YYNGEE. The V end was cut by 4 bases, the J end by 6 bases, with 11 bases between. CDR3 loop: CASSPLGFNEQFF. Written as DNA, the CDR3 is TGTGCCAGCAGCCCCTTGGGGTTCAATGAGCAGTTCTTC.

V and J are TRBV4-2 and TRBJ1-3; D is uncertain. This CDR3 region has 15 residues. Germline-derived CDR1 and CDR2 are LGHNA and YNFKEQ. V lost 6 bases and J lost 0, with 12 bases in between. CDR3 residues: CASSREPFSGNTIYF. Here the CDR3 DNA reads TGTGCCAGCAGTCGCGAGCCTTTCTCTGGAAACACCATATATTTT.

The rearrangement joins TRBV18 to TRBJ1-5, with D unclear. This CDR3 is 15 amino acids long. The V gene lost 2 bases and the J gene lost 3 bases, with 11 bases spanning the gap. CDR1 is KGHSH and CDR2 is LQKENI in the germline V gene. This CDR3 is CASSPSGGFNQPQHF. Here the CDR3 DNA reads TGTGCCAGCTCACCAAGTGGAGGGTTCAATCAGCCCCAGCATTTT.

CDR3: CASSVRDTNYGYTF. DNA for the CDR3: TGTGCCAGCAGCGTTCGGGACACGAACTATGGCTACACCTTC. The chain couples TRBV9 to TRBJ1-2; possible D gene TRBD1, 6 bases. The CDR3 spans 14 residues. Trimming removed 2 bases from V and 2 bases from J, with 10 bases in between. Germline assignment: CDR1 SGDLS and CDR2 YYNGEE.

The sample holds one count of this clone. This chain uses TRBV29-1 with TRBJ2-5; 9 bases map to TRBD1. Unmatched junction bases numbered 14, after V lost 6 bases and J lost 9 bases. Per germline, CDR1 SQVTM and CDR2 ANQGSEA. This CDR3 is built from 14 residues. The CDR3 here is CSVGQGTSRASQYF. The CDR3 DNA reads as TGCAGCGTGGGACAGGGAACCTCAAGAGCGTCCCAGTACTTC.

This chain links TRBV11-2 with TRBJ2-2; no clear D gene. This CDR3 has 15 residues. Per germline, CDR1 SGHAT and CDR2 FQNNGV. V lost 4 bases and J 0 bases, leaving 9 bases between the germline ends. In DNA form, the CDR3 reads TGTGCCAGCAGCTCCAGGCAGACGAACACCGGGGAGCTGTTTTTT. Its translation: CASSSRQTNTGELFF.

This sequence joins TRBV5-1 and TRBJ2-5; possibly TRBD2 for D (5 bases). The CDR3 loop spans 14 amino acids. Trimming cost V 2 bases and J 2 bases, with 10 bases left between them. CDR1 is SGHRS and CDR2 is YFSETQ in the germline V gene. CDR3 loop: CASSFSVLQETQYF. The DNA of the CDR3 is TGCGCCAGCAGCTTTAGCGTACTGCAAGAGACCCAGTACTTC.

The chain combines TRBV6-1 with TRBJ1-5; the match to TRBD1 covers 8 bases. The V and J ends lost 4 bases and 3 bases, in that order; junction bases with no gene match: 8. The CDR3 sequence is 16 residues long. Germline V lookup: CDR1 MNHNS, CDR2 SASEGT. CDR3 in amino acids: CASSARTGGNNQPQHF. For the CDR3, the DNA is TGTGCCAGCAGTGCTCGTACAGGGGGTAACAATCAGCCCCAGCATTTT.

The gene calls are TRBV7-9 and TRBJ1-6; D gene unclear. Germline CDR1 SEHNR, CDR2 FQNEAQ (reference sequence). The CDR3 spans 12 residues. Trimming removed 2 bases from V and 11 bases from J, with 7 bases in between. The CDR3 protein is CASSLSRTPLHF. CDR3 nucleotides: TGTGCCAGCAGCTTAAGCCGAACACCCCTCCACTTT.

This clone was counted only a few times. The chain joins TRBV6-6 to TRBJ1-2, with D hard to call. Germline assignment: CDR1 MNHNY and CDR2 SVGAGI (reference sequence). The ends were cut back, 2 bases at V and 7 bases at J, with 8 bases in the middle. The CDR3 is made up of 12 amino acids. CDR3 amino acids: CASSYRNAGYTF. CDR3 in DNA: TGTGCCAGCAGTTACCGGAACGCTGGCTACACCTTC.

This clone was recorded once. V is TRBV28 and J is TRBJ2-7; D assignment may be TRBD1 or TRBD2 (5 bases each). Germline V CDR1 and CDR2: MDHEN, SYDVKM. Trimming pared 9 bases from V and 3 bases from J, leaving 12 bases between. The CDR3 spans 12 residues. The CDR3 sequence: CASEGTGYEQYF. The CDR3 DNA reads TGTGCCAGTGAGGGCACAGGCTACGAGCAGTACTTC.

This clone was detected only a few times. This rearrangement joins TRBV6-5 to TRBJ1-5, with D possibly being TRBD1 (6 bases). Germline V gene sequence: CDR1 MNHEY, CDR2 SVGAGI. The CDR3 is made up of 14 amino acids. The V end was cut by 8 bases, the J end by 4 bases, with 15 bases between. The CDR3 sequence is CASSQGRRNQPQHF. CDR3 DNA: TGTGCCAGCTCCCAGGGGAGGCGTAATCAGCCCCAGCATTTT.

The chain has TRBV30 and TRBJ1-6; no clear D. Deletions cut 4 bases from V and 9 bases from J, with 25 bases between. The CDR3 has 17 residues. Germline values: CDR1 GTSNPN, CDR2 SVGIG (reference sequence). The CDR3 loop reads CAWKTAWAGRRGSPLHF. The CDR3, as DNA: TGTGCCTGGAAGACCGCGTGGGCGGGCCGACGGGGTTCACCCCTCCACTTT.

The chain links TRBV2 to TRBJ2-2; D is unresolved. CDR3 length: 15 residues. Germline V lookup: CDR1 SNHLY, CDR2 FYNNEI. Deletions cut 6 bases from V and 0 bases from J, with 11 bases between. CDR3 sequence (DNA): TGTGCCAGCAGGGACGGGCTCGCGAACACCGGGGAGCTGTTTTTT. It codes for CASRDGLANTGELFF.

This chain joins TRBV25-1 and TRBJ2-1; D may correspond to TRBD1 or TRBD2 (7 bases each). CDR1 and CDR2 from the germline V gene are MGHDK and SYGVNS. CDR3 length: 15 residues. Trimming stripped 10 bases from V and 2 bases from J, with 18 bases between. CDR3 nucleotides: TGTGCCACTGGAGGGGAGGGGGCCGCCTACAATGAGCAGTTCTTC. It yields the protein CATGGEGAAYNEQFF.

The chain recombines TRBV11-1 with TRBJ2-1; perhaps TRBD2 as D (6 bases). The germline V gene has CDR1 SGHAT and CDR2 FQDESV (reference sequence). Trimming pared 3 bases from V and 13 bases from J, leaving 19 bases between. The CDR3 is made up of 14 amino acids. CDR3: CASSLTSSLDLQFF. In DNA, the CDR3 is TGTGCCAGCAGCTTGACTAGTAGCTTAGATCTTCAGTTCTTC.

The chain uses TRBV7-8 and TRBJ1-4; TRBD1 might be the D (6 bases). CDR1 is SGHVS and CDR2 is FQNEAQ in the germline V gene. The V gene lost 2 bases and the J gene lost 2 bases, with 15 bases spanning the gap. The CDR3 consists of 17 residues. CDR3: CASSLFFAGATNEKLFF. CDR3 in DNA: TGTGCCAGCAGCTTATTCTTCGCGGGGGCCACTAATGAAAAACTGTTTTTT.

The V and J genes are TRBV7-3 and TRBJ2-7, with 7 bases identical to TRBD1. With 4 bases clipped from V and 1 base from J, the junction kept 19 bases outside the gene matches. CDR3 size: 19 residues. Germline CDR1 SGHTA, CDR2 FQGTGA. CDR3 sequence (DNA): TGTGCCAGCAGCTCTATCCAAGCTAGAGACAGGGTACTTTCCTACGAGCAGTACTTC. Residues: CASSSIQARDRVLSYEQYF.

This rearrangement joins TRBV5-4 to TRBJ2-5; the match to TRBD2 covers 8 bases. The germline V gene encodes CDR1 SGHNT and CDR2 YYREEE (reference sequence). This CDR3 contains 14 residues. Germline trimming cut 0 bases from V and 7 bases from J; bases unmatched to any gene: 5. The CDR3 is CASSLDRGGVTQYF. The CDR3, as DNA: TGTGCCAGCAGCTTGGACCGGGGGGGAGTGACCCAGTACTTC.

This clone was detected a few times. Here the CDR3 reads CASSPTQGAGYTF. CDR3 nucleotides: TGTGCCAGCAGTCCCACACAGGGGGCAGGCTACACCTTC. The rearrangement joins TRBV2 to TRBJ1-2; 9 positions agree with TRBD1. The CDR3 is 13 residues long. The V segment lost 5 bases and the J segment 8 bases; nucleotides outside the gene matches: 6. Per the germline V gene, CDR1 is SNHLY and CDR2 is FYNNEI.

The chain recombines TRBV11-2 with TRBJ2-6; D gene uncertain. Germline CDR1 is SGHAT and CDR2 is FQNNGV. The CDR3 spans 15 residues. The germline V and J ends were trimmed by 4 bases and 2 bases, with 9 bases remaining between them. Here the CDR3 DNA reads TGTGCCAGCAGCTCCCAATCGGCTGGGGCCAACGTCCTGACTTTC. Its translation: CASSSQSAGANVLTF.

The CDR3 protein is CATRGGGIYGYTF. The CDR3 coding sequence is TGTGCCACCCGGGGAGGGGGCATCTATGGCTACACCTTC. The genes are TRBV6-6 and TRBJ1-2; 7 bases are shared with TRBD1. In germline, CDR1 is MNHNY, CDR2 SVGAGI (reference sequence). V trimming: 10 bases; J trimming: 4 bases; junction bases outside the gene matches: 9. The CDR3 spans 13 residues.